This T cell receptor (beta chain) was captured in a study of blood T cell repertoires in COVID-19. V shed 0 bases, J shed 7 bases, and the junction held 1 base outside the gene matches. Per germline, CDR1 ENHRY and CDR2 SYGVKD. CDR3 length equals 14 residues. Sequencing used immunoSEQ multiplex PCR; TCRdb keeps in-frame clones, though not all of them. The sample lists 300,000 to 400,000 clones; around 89% were seen once. The chain combines TRBV10-3 with TRBJ1-2; 11 nucleotides match TRBD1. The sequenced sample consisted of PBMCs or T cells enriched from blood (not recorded which). The receptor was isolated from a woman aged 18 to 35 who had recovered from COVID-19. The CDR3 is CAISESDRGPGYTF. The DNA for the CDR3 is TGTGCCATCAGTGAGTCGGACAGGGGGCCTGGCTACACCTTC.